This passage covers 31 T cell receptor beta chains from one sample sequenced in a study of blood T cell repertoires in COVID-19. Sequenced by immunoSEQ multiplex PCR; TCRdb stores in-frame clones only, minus some. The profile shows 350,000 to 400,000 clones, about 90% of them singletons. Sequencing was performed on PBMCs or T cells enriched from blood (not recorded which). The receptor set was obtained from a man between 40 and 49 years old in a cohort exposed to, infected with or recovered from COVID-19 (not recorded which).

This sequence joins TRBV30 and TRBJ2-7; D remains ambiguous. CDR1 is GTSNPN and CDR2 is SVGIG in the germline V gene (reference sequence). The V end was cut by 2 bases, the J end by 12 bases, with 14 bases between. There are 11 residues in the CDR3. The DNA for the CDR3 is TGTGCCTGGAGTCGAGATTCGTCCGGGTACTTC. Translating gives CAWSRDSSGYF.

On this clone: The sample contains more than one DNA sequence encoding this CDR3. The genes are TRBV7-2 and TRBJ2-2, with D perhaps matching TRBD1 (6 bases). From germline, CDR1 is SGHTA and CDR2 FQGNSA. With 5 bases removed from V and 5 bases from J, the gap between germline ends came to 9 bases. This CDR3 comprises 13 residues. Here the CDR3 DNA reads TGTGCCAGCAGCCGCGGACAGACCGGGGAGCTGTTTTTT. Amino acid sequence: CASSRGQTGELFF.

This clone was found once. This chain uses TRBV19 with TRBJ1-2, with D uncertain. CDR1 and CDR2 (germline): LNHDA, SQIVND (reference sequence). The germline V and J ends were trimmed by 8 bases and 5 bases, with 6 bases remaining between them. The CDR3 covers 10 residues. CDR3 DNA: TGTGCCAGTCGGGAGTATGGCTACACCTTC. Encoded protein: CASREYGYTF.

The chain links TRBV10-2 to TRBJ1-5, with a weak D call TRBD1 (6 bases). Germline lookup yields CDR1 WSHSY and CDR2 SAAADI. V gave up 3 bases and J gave up 4 bases, with 10 bases separating them. The CDR3 consists of 14 residues. CDR3 coding DNA: TGCGCCAGCAGTGAACCAGGGGCGAATCAGCCCCAGCATTTT. This gives the protein CASSEPGANQPQHF.

This clone was observed once. The V gene is TRBV10-3, the J gene TRBJ2-3, with D unresolved. The V and J ends lost 3 bases and 1 base respectively, with 5 bases between them. CDR1 and CDR2 from the germline V gene are ENHRY and SYGVKD. The CDR3 has 13 residues. The CDR3 reads CAISETGTDTQYF. The DNA of the CDR3 is TGTGCCATCAGTGAAACAGGCACAGATACGCAGTATTTT.

The CDR3 is CASSNRVDRVSGNTIYF. CDR3 nucleotides: TGTGCCAGCAGCAATCGGGTGGACAGGGTTTCTGGAAACACCATATATTTT. The chain employs TRBV21-1 and TRBJ1-3; TRBD1, the table's D call, lacks a check against the DNA. TRBV21-1 is classified as a pseudogene. The CDR3 is made up of 17 amino acids.

The rearrangement uses TRBV2 and TRBJ1-3, with TRBD1 identical over 7 bases. The CDR3 sequence is 15 residues long. Trimming removed 5 bases from V and 5 bases from J; junction bases left unmatched: 9. The germline V gene has CDR1 SNHLY and CDR2 FYNNEI. This CDR3 is CASSSEGAHRNTIYF. For the CDR3, the DNA is TGTGCCAGCAGTAGTGAGGGGGCGCATAGAAACACCATATATTTT. The full variable domain, rest sourced from reference TRBV2 and TRBJ1-3, is EPEVTQTPSHQVTQMGQEVILRCVPISNHLYFYWYRQILGQKVEFLVSFYNNEISEKSEIFDDQFSVERPDGSNFTLKIRSTKLEDSAMYFCASSSEGAHRNTIYFGEGSWLTVV.

The CDR3 region is CASKETSGMYEQYF. The CDR3 nucleotides read TGTGCCAGCAAGGAGACTAGCGGGATGTACGAGCAGTACTTC. The V call is TRBV6-6, the J call TRBJ2-7, with TRBD2 matching 11 bases. CDR1 MNHNY and CDR2 SVGAGI come from the germline V gene (reference sequence). The CDR3 is made up of 14 amino acids. V lost 7 bases and J lost 4; bases outside the gene matches: 6.

V gene TRBV5-1 combines with J gene TRBJ2-1, with 7 bases matching TRBD2. Germline V lookup: CDR1 SGHRS, CDR2 YFSETQ. Unmatched junction bases numbered 14, after V lost 5 bases and J lost 9 bases. This CDR3 has 15 residues. The CDR3 protein is CASSPGLVRAREQFF. Written as DNA, the CDR3 is TGCGCCAGCAGTCCCGGACTAGTACGGGCCCGTGAGCAGTTCTTC.

This clone was seen only once. The chain employs TRBV30 and TRBJ2-4; TRBD2 agrees at 9 bases. Germline trimming cut 4 bases from V and 1 base from J; bases unmatched to any gene: 17. The CDR3 is 19 residues long. Germline-derived CDR1 and CDR2 are GTSNPN and SVGIG (reference sequence). The DNA for the CDR3 is TGTGCCTGGACAACAGGGGAATATAGAAGCGGGAGGGCCAAAAACATTCAGTACTTC. This encodes CAWTTGEYRSGRAKNIQYF.

This rearrangement joins TRBV10-3 to TRBJ1-2; no clear D gene. CDR3 length equals 12 residues. Germline assignment: CDR1 ENHRY and CDR2 SYGVKD. V gave up 2 bases and J gave up 9 bases, with 10 bases separating them. The CDR3 DNA reads as TGTGCCATCAGTGAGGATCGAGAGTGCTACACCTTC. It is translated as CAISEDRECYTF.

The chain joins TRBV2 to TRBJ2-3; D gene ambiguous. Germline V gives CDR1 SNHLY, CDR2 FYNNEI. V was shortened by 8 bases and J by 5 bases, with 11 bases between the two germline ends. The CDR3 contains 12 residues. The CDR3 DNA follows: TGTGCCAGCGGGCCCCTGGGAGATACGCAGTATTTT. Translating gives CASGPLGDTQYF.

The CDR3 is CASSRDAGGETQYF. CDR3 DNA sequence: TGTGCCAGCAGCCGGGACGCCGGGGGGGAGACCCAGTACTTC. The gene calls are TRBV6-4 and TRBJ2-5; 7 nucleotides align to TRBD2. CDR3 length: 14 amino acids. Germline CDR1 MRHNA, CDR2 SNTAGT. Trimming cost V 6 bases and J 5 bases; bases outside gene matches: 9.

This clone has a handful of counts. This CDR3 is also generated by other DNA sequences in the sample. The CDR3 DNA reads TGCGCCAGCAGCTTACTCGGCTCTGGGGCCAACGTCCTGACTTTC. It is translated as CASSLLGSGANVLTF. This chain uses TRBV5-1 with TRBJ2-6; unclear D gene. Germline CDR1 reads SGHRS; CDR2 reads YFSETQ. This CDR3 is 15 amino acids long. Trimming removed 2 bases at V and 0 bases at J, with 6 bases between. Filled out from reference TRBV5-1 and TRBJ2-6, the complete variable domain reads KAGVTQTPRYLIKTRGQQVTLSCSPISGHRSVSWYQQTPGQGLQFLFEYFSETQRNKGNFPGRFSGRQFSNSRSEMNVSTLELGDSALYLCASSLLGSGANVLTFGAGSRLTVL.

The chain has TRBV21-1 and TRBJ1-2; the table's D call of TRBD1 was not tested on the DNA. TRBV21-1 is described as a pseudogene. This CDR3 is 16 amino acids long. The CDR3 region is CASTSRTGPPNYGYTF. In DNA form, the CDR3 reads TGTGCCAGCACCTCGCGGACAGGGCCTCCTAACTATGGCTACACCTTC.

The J gene is TRBJ1-5, the V gene TRBV19; TRBD1 might be the D (6 bases). V dropped 1 base and J dropped 6 bases, with 13 bases sitting between them. Germline V gives CDR1 LNHDA, CDR2 SQIVND (reference sequence). This CDR3 comprises 15 residues. CDR3 in amino acids: CASSIGGGAGQPQHF. As DNA, the CDR3 is TGTGCCAGTAGTATAGGTGGGGGGGCTGGTCAGCCCCAGCATTTT.

The chain has TRBV5-1 and TRBJ2-2; 8 bases are shared with TRBD2. V lost 3 bases, J lost 4 bases, and 5 bases stayed unmatched. Germline values: CDR1 SGHRS, CDR2 YFSETQ. The CDR3 spans 15 residues. CDR3 nucleotides: TGCGCCAGCAGCTCGGGACTAGGAGGCACCGGGGAGCTGTTTTTT. Translation gives CASSSGLGGTGELFF.

V usage is TRBV6-4 and J usage is TRBJ2-2; D perhaps matches TRBD1 (6 bases). CDR3 size: 14 residues. Germline V CDR1 and CDR2: MRHNA, SNTAGT. V lost 6 bases and J 1 base, leaving 9 bases between the germline ends. The CDR3 sequence: CASSQQGNTGELFF. Here the CDR3 DNA reads TGTGCCAGCAGCCAACAGGGGAACACCGGGGAGCTGTTTTTT.

The chain carries TRBV5-1 and TRBJ2-3; 15 bases fit TRBD2. This CDR3 region has 18 residues. CDR1 SGHRS and CDR2 YFSETQ come from the germline V gene. V lost 0 bases and J lost 1; bases outside the gene matches: 3. CDR3 sequence: CASSLGTSGRAGTDTQYF. For the CDR3, the DNA is TGCGCCAGCAGCTTGGGGACTAGCGGGAGGGCCGGCACAGATACGCAGTATTTT.

J is TRBJ2-7 and V is TRBV27; weak D call: TRBD2 (5 bases). CDR1 is MNHEY, CDR2 SMNVEV, per germline (reference sequence). Trimming pared 3 bases from V and 5 bases from J, leaving 17 bases between. The CDR3 covers 15 residues. CDR3 sequence (DNA): TGTGCCAGCAGTTTTACTAGAGAGGTCCTAGACGAGCAGTACTTC. Encoded protein: CASSFTREVLDEQYF.

The genes are TRBV6-5 and TRBJ1-1; perhaps TRBD1 as D (6 bases). Germline loops: CDR1 MNHEY, CDR2 SVGAGI. V was cut by 5 bases and J by 5 bases, with 15 bases left in between. The CDR3 loop spans 14 amino acids. The chain's CDR3 is CASSNREFFTEAFF. The CDR3 coding sequence is TGTGCCAGCAGTAACAGGGAGTTCTTTACTGAAGCTTTCTTT.

J is TRBJ1-1 and V is TRBV6-5, with D unresolved. CDR1 is MNHEY and CDR2 is SVGAGI in the germline V gene. CDR3 length: 13 residues. Trimming shortened V by 7 bases and J by 1 base, and 10 bases separated the two germline ends. DNA of the CDR3: TGTGCCAGCACCGACAAAACGAACACTGAAGCTTTCTTT. Translating it yields CASTDKTNTEAFF.

The gene calls are TRBV23-1 and TRBJ2-7; 7 bases agree with TRBD2. TRBV23-1 is designated an ORF whose function remains uncertain. This CDR3 is 16 amino acids long. Germline trimming cut 3 bases from V and 0 bases from J; bases unmatched to any gene: 8. The CDR3 sequence: CASSHRGGRGSYEQYF. In DNA form, the CDR3 reads TGCGCCAGCAGTCATAGAGGCGGGAGAGGCTCCTACGAGCAGTACTTC.

The chain carries TRBV6-5 and TRBJ2-1, with 9 positions matching TRBD2. The CDR3 length is 15 residues. With V trimmed by 2 bases and J by 9 bases, 8 bases remained unmatched. The germline gives CDR1 MNHEY, CDR2 SVGAGI. The CDR3 here is CASSYQPGLASEQFF. CDR3 bases: TGTGCCAGCAGTTACCAACCGGGACTAGCAAGTGAGCAGTTCTTC.

The rearrangement uses TRBV19 and TRBJ2-1; possibly TRBD2 for D (7 bases). This CDR3 comprises 15 residues. Germline loops: CDR1 LNHDA, CDR2 SQIVND (reference sequence). Trimming took 3 bases from V and 8 from J, leaving 17 bases between them. Here the CDR3 reads CASSIGGAPNDEQFF. The CDR3 coding sequence is TGTGCCAGTAGTATTGGGGGGGCCCCTAACGATGAGCAGTTCTTC.

This chain links TRBV6-4 with TRBJ1-2; 9 bases agree with TRBD1. This CDR3 has 15 residues. In germline, CDR1 is MRHNA, CDR2 SNTAGT. After removal of 3 bases from V and 5 bases from J, the junction contained 7 bases not matched to a gene. The DNA for the CDR3 is TGTGCCAGCAGTGATACCGGGACAGGGACTTATGGCTACACCTTC. Translation: CASSDTGTGTYGYTF.

This clone was seen only once. J is TRBJ1-2 and V is TRBV28; D remains ambiguous. In germline, CDR1 is MDHEN, CDR2 SYDVKM. V lost 8 bases and J lost 0, with 13 bases in between. The CDR3 has 14 amino acids. The CDR3, as DNA: TGTGCCAGCCGAACACCCGGGACTAACTATGGCTACACCTTC. It is translated as CASRTPGTNYGYTF.

J is TRBJ1-2 and V is TRBV19; 9 bases match TRBD1. Germline V gene lookup returns CDR1 LNHDA and CDR2 SQIVND (reference sequence). The CDR3 runs to 16 residues. After removal of 4 bases from V and 5 bases from J, the junction contained 11 bases not matched to a gene. The CDR3, as DNA: TGTGCCAGTAGTAATCCGGGACAGGGCAAGGGTTATGGCTACACCTTC. Amino acids: CASSNPGQGKGYGYTF.

The chain combines TRBV18 with TRBJ1-1, with D tentatively TRBD1 (5 bases). The CDR3 sequence is 13 residues long. V dropped 2 bases and J dropped 7 bases, with 11 bases sitting between them. CDR1 is KGHSH, CDR2 LQKENI, per germline. The CDR3 here is CASSPASDSEAFF. The CDR3 DNA sequence: TGTGCCAGCTCACCAGCGAGTGACAGTGAAGCTTTCTTT.

This chain's CDR3 is CASSLQGNYEQYF. The CDR3, as DNA: TGTGCCAGCAGTCTACAGGGGAACTACGAGCAGTACTTC. V and J are TRBV2 and TRBJ2-7; 7 nucleotides align to TRBD1. The CDR3 consists of 13 residues. V shed 5 bases, J shed 3 bases, and the junction held 4 bases outside the gene matches. CDR1 SNHLY and CDR2 FYNNEI come from the germline V gene.

The chain carries TRBV5-1 and TRBJ1-6; D gene ambiguous. The length of the CDR3 is 13 residues. Between the trimmed V and J ends, which lost 0 bases and 9 bases, there was a span of 7 bases. CDR1 SGHRS and CDR2 YFSETQ come from the germline V gene. The CDR3 loop is CASSLESSSPLHF. In DNA form, the CDR3 reads TGCGCCAGCAGCTTGGAATCTAGTTCACCCCTCCACTTT.